This T cell receptor beta chain emerged from a study of blood T cell repertoires in COVID-19. The CDR3 length is 11 residues. V shed 6 bases and J shed 4 bases, with 9 bases lying between them. Germline CDR1 and CDR2: SQVTM and ANQGSEA. For this clone: The same CDR3 is also encoded by other DNA sequences in this sample.

The protocol was immunoSEQ multiplex PCR, while the TCRdb copy is restricted to in-frame clones and leaves out a portion. This sample has 95,000 to 110,000 clones, with 91% found just once. The sequence was obtained from a human donor in a cohort sampled during active COVID-19. This chain joins TRBV29-1 and TRBJ1-2; D unresolved. Sequenced input: peripheral blood. CDR3 coding DNA: TGCAGCGTAGCGGGAGGCTATGGCTACACCTTC. Amino acid sequence: CSVAGGYGYTF.